Listed below are T cell receptor beta chains from one sample, sequenced in a study of blood T cell repertoires in COVID-19. Using immunoSEQ multiplex PCR, the repertoire was profiled, and TCRdb retains in-frame clones only, with some absent. The sample holds 15,000 to 20,000 clones, around 86% seen once. Sequencing was performed on peripheral blood. Receptors were obtained from a man in his 70s with acute or convalescent COVID-19. Both conserved end residues are part of each CDR3. A D gene is named only where the DNA matches it firmly. Not all rows give a size; the values are once, few, many and, for expanded clones, a class.

cdr3_aa	cdr3_nt	d_call	j_call	v_call	clone_size
CSVEGKGEGNTEAFF	TGCAGCGTTGAAGGAAAGGGGGAAGGGAACACTGAAGCTTTCTTT	.	TRBJ1-1	TRBV29-1	.
CPTRGGGGPQETQYF	TGCCCCACCCGCGGAGGGGGGGGGCCCCAAGAGACCCAGTACTTC	.	TRBJ2-5	TRBV9	few
CASSRGSYEQYF	TGTGCCAGCAGCCGGGGGTCCTACGAGCAGTACTTC	.	TRBJ2-7	TRBV11-2	.
CASSSGGPNTGELFF	TGTGCCAGCAGCTCAGGGGGCCCGAACACCGGGGAGCTGTTTTTT	TRBD1	TRBJ2-2	TRBV5-4	once
CATSGGGGLATDTQYF	TGTGCCACCAGCGGCGGGGGGGGGCTTGCCACAGATACGCAGTATTTT	TRBD2	TRBJ2-3	TRBV15	.
CASSPLRGSEQYF	TGTGCCAGTAGTCCCCTTAGGGGGAGTGAGCAGTACTTC	.	TRBJ2-7	TRBV19	.
CASSAWASGSGAADTQYF	TGTGCCAGCAGCGCATGGGCTAGCGGGAGCGGGGCGGCAGATACGCAGTATTTT	TRBD2	TRBJ2-3	TRBV9	.
CASGLGQLEQFF	TGTGCTAGTGGCCTAGGACAGCTCGAGCAGTTCTTC	.	TRBJ2-1	TRBV12-5	.
CASSFVTGGLDYGYTF	TGTGCCAGCAGCTTCGTTACAGGGGGCTTGGACTATGGCTACACCTTC	TRBD1	TRBJ1-2	TRBV11-1	.
CAGGGEKNTEAFF	TGTGCCGGGGGGGGCGAGAAGAACACTGAAGCTTTCTTT	.	TRBJ1-1	TRBV6-5	.
CASSLDNSNQPQHF	TGTGCCAGCAGCTTAGATAATAGCAATCAGCCCCAGCATTTT	.	TRBJ1-5	TRBV7-2	.
CASSGDRSSYEQYF	TGTGCCAGTAGTGGGGACAGAAGCTCCTACGAGCAGTACTTC	TRBD1	TRBJ2-7	TRBV19	.
CASSQVRRGRTSGANVLTF	TGTGCCAGCAGCCAAGTCCGGCGGGGACGGACCTCTGGGGCCAACGTCCTGACTTTC	.	TRBJ2-6	TRBV4-2	.
CASSRTGDPYEQYF	TGTGCCAGCAGTCGGACAGGGGACCCCTACGAGCAGTACTTC	TRBD1	TRBJ2-7	TRBV6-2/TRBV6-3	.
CSVVGGADTGELFF	TGCAGCGTTGTAGGGGGCGCGGACACCGGGGAGCTGTTTTTT	TRBD1	TRBJ2-2	TRBV29-1	.
CASSIGPGGVYGYTF	TGTGCCAGTAGTATTGGCCCAGGGGGCGTCTATGGCTACACCTTC	TRBD1	TRBJ1-2	TRBV19	.
CASISTGWDQETQYF	TGTGCCAGCATCTCCACGGGATGGGATCAAGAGACCCAGTACTTC	.	TRBJ2-5	TRBV2	once
CASSYSFQEGTGELFF	TGTGCCAGCAGTTACTCATTCCAGGAGGGAACCGGGGAGCTGTTTTTT	.	TRBJ2-2	TRBV6-5	.
CATKDSWYNSAYNEQFF	TGTGCCACCAAGGACAGCTGGTATAACAGCGCCTACAATGAGCAGTTCTTC	.	TRBJ2-1	TRBV19	.
CASSSVQGDTEAFF	TGTGCCAGCAGCTCCGTCCAGGGGGACACTGAAGCTTTCTTT	TRBD1	TRBJ1-1	TRBV7-9	once
CASSDVAGRAKNIQYF	TGTGCCAGCAGTGATGTGGCGGGAAGGGCCAAAAACATTCAGTACTTC	.	TRBJ2-4	TRBV2	once
CASTTGTGAGEQYF	TGTGCCAGCACCACCGGGACAGGGGCTGGGGAGCAGTACTTC	TRBD1	TRBJ2-7	TRBV28	few
CASSFGLQETQYF	TGTGCCAGCAGTTTTGGCCTCCAAGAGACCCAGTACTTC	.	TRBJ2-5	TRBV12-3/TRBV12-4	.
CASSLEGGRRDYGYTF	TGTGCCAGCAGCTTGGAAGGGGGCAGGAGGGACTATGGCTACACCTTC	TRBD1	TRBJ1-2	TRBV5-4	.
CASSETGVMRELFF	TGTGCCAGCAGCGAAACAGGAGTAATGAGAGAACTGTTTTTT	.	TRBJ1-4	TRBV9	.
CASSRTSENTGELFF	TGTGCCAGCAGTCGGACTAGCGAGAACACCGGGGAGCTGTTTTTT	TRBD2	TRBJ2-2	TRBV7-3	.
CASSETSGRENEQFF	TGTGCCAGCAGTGAGACTAGCGGGAGGGAAAATGAGCAGTTCTTC	TRBD2	TRBJ2-1	TRBV9	.
CASSSTRGGEQYF	TGTGCCAGCAGCTCGACTAGAGGAGGCGAGCAGTACTTC	.	TRBJ2-7	TRBV7-8	.
CSVGQGPNGYTF	TGCAGCGTTGGACAGGGCCCCAATGGCTACACCTTC	TRBD1	TRBJ1-2	TRBV29-1	.
CASSVPRGVLNTEAFF	TGTGCCAGTAGTGTCCCCCGGGGGGTGCTGAACACTGAAGCTTTCTTT	.	TRBJ1-1	TRBV19	.
CAPRGGTGELFF	TGTGCCCCTAGAGGGGGCACCGGGGAGCTGTTTTTT	.	TRBJ2-2	TRBV7-9	.
CASSPGWGQPQHF	TGTGCTAGCAGCCCGGGATGGGGTCAGCCCCAGCATTTT	.	TRBJ1-5	TRBV7-7	.
CASSMGRSSYEQYF	TGTGCCAGCTCGATGGGGCGGTCCTCCTACGAGCAGTACTTC	.	TRBJ2-7	TRBV28	.
CASSVYLAGVRDTQYF	TGTGCCAGCAGCGTCTATCTAGCGGGAGTCAGGGATACGCAGTATTTT	TRBD2	TRBJ2-3	TRBV7-2	.
CASSFLPSLYPYEQYF	TGTGCCAGCAGTTTCTTACCGAGCTTATACCCCTACGAGCAGTACTTC	.	TRBJ2-7	TRBV27	once
CASRGQTLGTEAFF	TGTGCCAGCAGGGGACAGACCTTGGGCACTGAAGCTTTCTTT	TRBD1	TRBJ1-1	TRBV2	.
CASSPPGQGDYEQYF	TGTGCCAGCTCACCGCCGGGACAGGGTGATTACGAGCAGTACTTC	TRBD1	TRBJ2-7	TRBV18	once
CASSVVGTGFMETQYF	TGTGCCAGCAGCGTAGTTGGGACAGGGTTTATGGAGACCCAGTACTTC	TRBD1	TRBJ2-5	TRBV9	.
CASSIVGQGFGNQPQHF	TGTGCCAGTAGTATAGTAGGACAGGGCTTCGGAAATCAGCCCCAGCATTTT	TRBD1	TRBJ1-5	TRBV19	.
CASSLSSTDTQYF	TGTGCCAGCAGCCTATCTAGCACAGATACGCAGTATTTT	.	TRBJ2-3	TRBV12-3/TRBV12-4	.
CASSLLTGPGEKLFF	TGTGCCAGCAGCTTACTTACAGGGCCGGGGGAAAAACTGTTTTTT	.	TRBJ1-4	TRBV7-2	few
CASSLSGGEETQYF	TGTGCCAGCAGCCTGAGCGGGGGGGAAGAGACCCAGTACTTC	TRBD2	TRBJ2-5	TRBV9	.
CASSDSEVAGPYEQYF	TGTGCCAGCAGTGACTCTGAGGTAGCCGGTCCCTACGAGCAGTACTTC	.	TRBJ2-7	TRBV6-4	once